This T cell receptor beta chain came from a study of T cells in Graves' hyperthyroidism and ophthalmopathy. General study findings and limits: Ophthalmopathy, which appeared later, was predicted by the model a median roughly 6.6 months before onset.

This clonotype was seen repeatedly, ten times or more. As yet, its antigen is unknown. CDR1 and CDR2 from the germline V gene are SQVTM and ANQGSEA. The CDR3 spans 15 residues. V shed 0 bases and J 3 bases; nucleotides not matched to a gene: 7. Amplified TCR beta CDR3 regions came from RNA transcripts. The HTBI set primed first-round TCR CDR3 RT-PCR. TCRdb fed the multiplex PCR reads into MiXCR, producing one record per CDR3 protein. Of 450,000 to 700,000 distinct CDR3 sequences listed, 46% are singletons. Diagnosis rested on symptoms, serum thyroxine and TRAb, thyroid ultrasound, and orbital computed tomography.

This TCR was sampled from a woman younger than 30 with Graves' hyperthyroidism. The sample taken for sequencing was peripheral blood or thyroid tissue (not recorded which). The genes are TRBV29-1 and TRBJ2-7, with 8 bases lining up with TRBD1. In DNA, the CDR3 is TGCAGCGTTGAAGAGGCGGACAGGGATAACTACGAGCAGTACTTC. Translating gives CSVEEADRDNYEQYF.